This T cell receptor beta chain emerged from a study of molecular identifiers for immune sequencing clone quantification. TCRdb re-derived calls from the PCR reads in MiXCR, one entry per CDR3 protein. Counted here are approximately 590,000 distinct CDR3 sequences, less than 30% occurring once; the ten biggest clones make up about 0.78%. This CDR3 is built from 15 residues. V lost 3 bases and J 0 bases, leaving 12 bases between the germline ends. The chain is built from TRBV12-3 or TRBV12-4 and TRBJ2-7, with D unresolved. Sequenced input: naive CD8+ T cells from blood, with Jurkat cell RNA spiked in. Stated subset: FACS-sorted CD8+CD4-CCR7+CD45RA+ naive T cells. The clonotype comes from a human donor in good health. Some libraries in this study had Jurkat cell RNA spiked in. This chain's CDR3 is CASSFFVTLSYEQYF. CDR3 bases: TGTGCCAGCAGTTTTTTCGTAACCCTCTCCTACGAGCAGTACTTC.